The 14 T cell receptor beta chains below were found in one sample sequenced in a study of T cell responses to AZD1222 COVID-19 vaccine. Measured with immunoSEQ multiplex PCR; TCRdb has only the in-frame clones, and not every one. This table holds around 81,000 clones, approximately 90% found once. The sample was peripheral blood, taken 28 days after the second AZD1222 dose. The receptors derive from an adult who received the AZD1222 COVID-19 vaccine.

This rearrangement joins TRBV5-1 to TRBJ2-3; D is undetermined. The germline gives CDR1 SGHRS, CDR2 YFSETQ. The CDR3 length is 14 residues. The V gene lost 2 bases and the J gene lost 4 bases, with 11 bases spanning the gap. In DNA, the CDR3 is TGCGCCAGCAGCTTCACTTCCTGGGCAGATACGCAGTATTTT. Translating it yields CASSFTSWADTQYF.

The J gene is TRBJ2-7, the V gene TRBV6-6, with 13 bases identical to TRBD2. From germline, CDR1 is MNHNY and CDR2 SVGAGI (reference sequence). The V segment lost 6 bases and the J segment 3 bases; nucleotides outside the gene matches: 5. The CDR3 spans 15 residues. The CDR3 region has the DNA TGTGCCAGCAGGGCGGGGACTAGCGGGAACTACGAGCAGTACTTC. It specifies CASRAGTSGNYEQYF.

The J gene is TRBJ1-3, the V gene TRBV5-1; TRBD1 might be the D (6 bases). The CDR3 sequence is 16 residues long. Germline assignment: CDR1 SGHRS and CDR2 YFSETQ. Between the trimmed V and J ends, which lost 4 bases and 0 bases, there was a span of 14 bases. CDR3 DNA: TGCGCCAGCAGCCCCGGACAGACTTTCTCTGGAAACACCATATATTTT. Translating it yields CASSPGQTFSGNTIYF.

This chain connects TRBV28 to TRBJ2-7; 11 bases map to TRBD1. Germline V gene lookup returns CDR1 MDHEN and CDR2 SYDVKM. The ends lost 6 bases at V and 12 bases at J; junction bases unmatched: 16. The CDR3 has 15 amino acids. This chain's CDR3 is CASRSSGTGGTRGYF. The CDR3 coding sequence is TGTGCCAGCAGGTCATCCGGGACAGGGGGGACACGGGGGTACTTC. The whole variable domain, remainder taken from reference TRBV28 and TRBJ2-7, is DVKVTQSSRYLVKRTGEKVFLECVQDMDHENMFWYRQDPGLGLRLIYFSYDVKMKEKGDIPEGYSVSREKKERFSLILESASTNQTSMYLCASRSSGTGGTRGYFGPGTRLTVT.

The chain joins TRBV11-3 to TRBJ2-7; 13 bases line up with TRBD2. J was trimmed by 2 bases and V by 5 bases; bases with no gene match: 3. Germline V CDR1 and CDR2: SGHNT, YENEEA. This CDR3 comprises 15 residues. CDR3 DNA: TGTGCCAGCAGCCCAACTAGCGGGAGGGCCTACGAGCAGTACTTC. This codes for CASSPTSGRAYEQYF.

J is TRBJ2-7 and V is TRBV27; 7 nucleotides match TRBD1. The CDR3 has 14 residues. Germline CDR1 is MNHEY and CDR2 is SMNVEV (reference sequence). Trimming removed 4 bases from V and 2 bases from J; junction bases left unmatched: 5. CDR3 sequence (DNA): TGTGCCAGCAGTTCGACAGGGACCCCCTACGAGCAGTACTTC. The encoded protein is CASSSTGTPYEQYF.

The gene calls are TRBV29-1 and TRBJ2-2; perhaps D is TRBD1 or TRBD2 (5 bases each). Germline values: CDR1 SQVTM, CDR2 ANQGSEA. Deletions cut 6 bases from V and 7 bases from J, with 9 bases between. The CDR3 contains 11 residues. Here the CDR3 DNA reads TGCAGCGTCCTTGGGGGCGGGGAGCTGTTTTTT. Encoded protein: CSVLGGGELFF.

This clone occurred once. The genes are TRBV5-1 and TRBJ2-2; tentatively, D is TRBD2 (5 bases). Looked up from germline, CDR1 is SGHRS and CDR2 is YFSETQ. CDR3 length: 15 residues. Trimming shortened V by 1 base and J by 6 bases, and 13 bases separated the two germline ends. The CDR3 here is CASSLLGSQAGELFF. The CDR3 DNA reads TGCGCCAGCAGCTTGCTGGGGAGTCAGGCCGGGGAGCTGTTTTTT.

This chain connects TRBV2 to TRBJ2-2; no definite D call. The V gene's germline CDR1 is SNHLY and CDR2 FYNNEI. The CDR3 has 13 amino acids. The V and J ends lost 2 bases and 4 bases respectively, with 5 bases between them. CDR3 coding DNA: TGTGCCAGCAGTGAAACGATCACCGGGGAGCTGTTTTTT. Its translation: CASSETITGELFF.

The chain couples TRBV6-5 to TRBJ2-3; 10 positions match TRBD2. V dropped 2 bases and J dropped 4; count of bases not matched to a gene: 3. Per the germline V gene, CDR1 is MNHEY and CDR2 is SVGAGI. The CDR3 consists of 15 residues. CDR3 region: CASSYGLAGADTQYF. CDR3 coding DNA: TGTGCCAGCAGTTACGGGCTAGCGGGAGCAGATACGCAGTATTTT.

This clone was counted only a few times. V usage is TRBV2 and J usage is TRBJ2-7; no reliable D call. Germline values: CDR1 SNHLY, CDR2 FYNNEI. With 7 bases removed from V and 7 bases from J, the gap between germline ends came to 11 bases. This CDR3 is built from 11 residues. The CDR3 sequence: CASIGVGEQYF. As DNA, the CDR3 is TGTGCCAGCATTGGGGTAGGGGAGCAGTACTTC.

The chain employs TRBV30 and TRBJ2-2; no definite D call. V was pared by 5 bases and J by 4 bases, with 20 bases between. CDR3 size: 16 residues. Germline loops: CDR1 GTSNPN, CDR2 SVGIG (reference sequence). CDR3 residues: CAWSTGPSLGTGELFF. DNA for the CDR3: TGTGCCTGGTCGACCGGGCCCTCCCTGGGCACCGGGGAGCTGTTTTTT. Supplemented by reference TRBV30 and TRBJ2-2, the full variable domain reads SQTIHQWPATLVQPVGSPLSLECTVEGTSNPNLYWYRQAAGRGLQLLFYSVGIGQISSEVPQNLSASRPQDRQFILSSKKLLLSDSGFYLCAWSTGPSLGTGELFFGEGSRLTVL.

The gene calls are TRBV9 and TRBJ2-7; 14 positions agree with TRBD2. Losses at the gene ends were 3 bases for V and 0 bases for J; bases not matched to a gene: 17. The germline V gene has CDR1 SGDLS and CDR2 YYNGEE. The CDR3 totals 21 residues. The CDR3 here is CASSEKAGTSGSRVGSYEQYF. The CDR3 nucleotides are TGTGCCAGCAGCGAAAAAGCCGGGACTAGCGGGAGTCGGGTGGGCTCCTACGAGCAGTACTTC.

The genes are TRBV5-1 and TRBJ2-1; D tentatively fits TRBD1 or TRBD2 (6 bases each). V was trimmed by 6 bases and J by 8 bases, leaving 18 bases between them. The CDR3 contains 14 residues. The germline V gene has CDR1 SGHRS and CDR2 YFSETQ. The CDR3 bases are TGCGCCAGCAAGGGGGGAGTAAATCCGGATGAGCAGTTCTTC. Translated: CASKGGVNPDEQFF.